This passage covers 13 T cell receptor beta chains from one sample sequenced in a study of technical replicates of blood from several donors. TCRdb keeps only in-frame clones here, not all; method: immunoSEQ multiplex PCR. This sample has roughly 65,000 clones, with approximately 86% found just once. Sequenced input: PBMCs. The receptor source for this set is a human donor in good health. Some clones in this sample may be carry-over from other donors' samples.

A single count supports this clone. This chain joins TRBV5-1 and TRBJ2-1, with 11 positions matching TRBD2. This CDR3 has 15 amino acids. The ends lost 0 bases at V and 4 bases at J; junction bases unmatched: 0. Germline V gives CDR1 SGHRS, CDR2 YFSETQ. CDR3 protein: CASSLGLAGYNEQFF. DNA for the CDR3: TGCGCCAGCAGCTTGGGACTAGCGGGGTACAATGAGCAGTTCTTC.

The CDR3 DNA follows: TGCGCCAGCACTATGGACACCTCCTATGGCTACACCTTC. It specifies CASTMDTSYGYTF. V gene TRBV5-1 combines with J gene TRBJ1-2; D may be TRBD1 (5 bases). Germline V gene lookup returns CDR1 SGHRS and CDR2 YFSETQ. Trimming stripped 6 bases from V and 4 bases from J, with 13 bases between. There are 13 residues in the CDR3.

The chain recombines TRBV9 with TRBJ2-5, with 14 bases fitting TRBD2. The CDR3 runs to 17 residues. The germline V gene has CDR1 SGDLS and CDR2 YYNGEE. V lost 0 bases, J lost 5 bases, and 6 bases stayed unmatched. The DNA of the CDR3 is TGTGCCAGCAGCGTAGACAGACTAGCGGGAGGGCGGGAGACCCAGTACTTC. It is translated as CASSVDRLAGGRETQYF.

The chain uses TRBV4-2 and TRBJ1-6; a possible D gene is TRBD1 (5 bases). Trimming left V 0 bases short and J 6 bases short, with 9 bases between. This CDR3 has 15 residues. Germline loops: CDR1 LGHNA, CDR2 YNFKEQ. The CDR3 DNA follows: TGTGCCAGCAGCCAAGAGTGGGGCTTTAATTCACCCCTCCACTTT. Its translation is CASSQEWGFNSPLHF.

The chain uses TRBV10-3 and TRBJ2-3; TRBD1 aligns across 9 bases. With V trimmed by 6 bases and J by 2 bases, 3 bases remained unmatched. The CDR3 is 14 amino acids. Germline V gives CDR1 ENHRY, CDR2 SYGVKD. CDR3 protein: CAISRTGDTDTQYF. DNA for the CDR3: TGTGCCATCAGCCGGACAGGGGACACAGATACGCAGTATTTT.

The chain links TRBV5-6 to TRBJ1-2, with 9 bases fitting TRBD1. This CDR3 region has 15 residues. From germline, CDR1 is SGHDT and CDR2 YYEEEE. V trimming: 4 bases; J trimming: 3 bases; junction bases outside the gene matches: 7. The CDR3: CASSVTGGVHYGYTF. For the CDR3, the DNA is TGTGCCAGCAGCGTAACAGGGGGCGTTCACTATGGCTACACCTTC. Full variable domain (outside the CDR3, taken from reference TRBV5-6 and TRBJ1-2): DAGVTQSPTHLIKTRGQQVTLRCSPKSGHDTVSWYQQALGQGPQFIFQYYEEEERQRGNFPDRFSGHQFPNYSSELNVNALLLGDSALYLCASSVTGGVHYGYTFGSGTRLTVV.

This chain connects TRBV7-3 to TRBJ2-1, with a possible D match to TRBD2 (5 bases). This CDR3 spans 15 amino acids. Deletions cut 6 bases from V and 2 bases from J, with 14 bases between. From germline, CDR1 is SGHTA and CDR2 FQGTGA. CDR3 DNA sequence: TGTGCCAGCAGTTCAAGCGGCGCCGCCTACAATGAGCAGTTCTTC. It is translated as CASSSSGAAYNEQFF.

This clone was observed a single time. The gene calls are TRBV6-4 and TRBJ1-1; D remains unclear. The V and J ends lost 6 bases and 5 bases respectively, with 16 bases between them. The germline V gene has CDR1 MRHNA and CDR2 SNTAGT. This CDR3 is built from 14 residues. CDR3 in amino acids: CASRSEPVSTEAFF. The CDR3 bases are TGTGCCAGCAGGAGCGAGCCCGTCTCGACTGAAGCTTTCTTT.

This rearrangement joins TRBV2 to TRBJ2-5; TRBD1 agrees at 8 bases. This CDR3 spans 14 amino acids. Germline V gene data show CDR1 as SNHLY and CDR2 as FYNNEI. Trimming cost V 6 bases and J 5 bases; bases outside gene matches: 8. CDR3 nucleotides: TGTGCCAGCAGACGACAGGGGACGCCGGAGACCCAGTACTTC. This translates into CASRRQGTPETQYF.

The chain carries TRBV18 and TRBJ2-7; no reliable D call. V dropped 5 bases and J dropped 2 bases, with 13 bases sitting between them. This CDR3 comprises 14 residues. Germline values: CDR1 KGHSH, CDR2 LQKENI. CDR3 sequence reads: CASSANAVAYEQYF. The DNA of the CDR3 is TGTGCCAGCTCAGCCAATGCAGTGGCCTACGAGCAGTACTTC.

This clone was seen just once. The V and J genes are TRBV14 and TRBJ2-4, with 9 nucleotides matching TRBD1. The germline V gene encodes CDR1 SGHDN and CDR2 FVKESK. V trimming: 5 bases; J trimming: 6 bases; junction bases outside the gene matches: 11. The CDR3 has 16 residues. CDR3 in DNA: TGTGCCAGCAGCGCAGGGAGGACAGGGGAGGGAAACATTCAGTACTTC. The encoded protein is CASSAGRTGEGNIQYF.

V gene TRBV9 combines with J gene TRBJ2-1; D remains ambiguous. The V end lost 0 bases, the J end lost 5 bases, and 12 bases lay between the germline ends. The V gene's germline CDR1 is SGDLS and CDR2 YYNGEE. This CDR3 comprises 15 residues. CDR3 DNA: TGTGCCAGCAGCGTAGCTCCGGGTACCCACAATGAGCAGTTCTTC. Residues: CASSVAPGTHNEQFF.

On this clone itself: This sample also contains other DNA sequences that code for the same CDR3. CDR3: CASSFGPLNQPQHF. CDR3 in DNA: TGTGCCAGCAGCTTTGGGCCGCTCAATCAGCCCCAGCATTTT. J is TRBJ1-5 and V is TRBV5-6; D unclear. This CDR3 spans 14 amino acids. Germline loops: CDR1 SGHDT, CDR2 YYEEEE. V lost 2 bases to trimming and J lost 3 bases, with 9 bases between them.